Given below is one T cell receptor (beta chain) in context. Data came from immunoSEQ multiplex PCR; TCRdb stores just in-frame clones and leaves some out. The table records 2,500,000 or so clones, about nine tenths of them present only once. This specimen belongs to a study of shared clonotypes between healthy human individuals. The CDR3 is 14 residues long. V lost 4 bases, J lost 5 bases, and 15 bases lay in between. Germline CDR1 is SQVTM and CDR2 is ANQGSEA. Sample: naive CD4+ T cells from PBMCs. Stated subset: CD45RA+ positively selected. V and J are TRBV29-1 and TRBJ2-1; weak D call: TRBD2 (6 bases). The origin of this receptor is a man aged 18 to 29 in good health. Some clones in this sample may be carry-over from other donors' samples. This chain's CDR3 is CSVGGVFLDNEQFF. The CDR3, as DNA: TGCAGCGTTGGGGGGGTTTTTCTGGACAATGAGCAGTTCTTC.